This T cell receptor (beta chain) was sequenced during a study of Ad26.COV2.S vaccination and SARS-CoV-2 variants. General study findings and limits: TCR breadth and depth analyses may have underestimated total T cell responses.

Of note for this clone: Its target is unknown.

The method was immunoSEQ multiplex PCR; TCRdb's version includes in-frame clones alone and lacks a portion of them. The sample carries about 400,000 clones, 83% recorded once. The treatment denotes: roughly 18 received Ad26.COV2.S at low or high dose, single or two shots; a few received placebo; per-sample allocation not given. All samples were drawn on day 63, counting from the first vaccine or placebo injection. V dropped 5 bases and J dropped 6; count of bases not matched to a gene: 5. Per germline, CDR1 KGHDR and CDR2 SFDVKD. CDR3 length equals 14 residues. This receptor was taken from a person between 18 and 65 years old who received the Ad26.COV2.S COVID-19 vaccine or a placebo. The input for sequencing was peripheral blood, taken in a trial of Ad26.COV2.S vaccine versus placebo. The V call is TRBV24-1, the J call TRBJ2-1; TRBD2 agrees at 8 bases. CDR3 bases: TGTGCCACCAGTGCCCTAGCGGGTTCCAATGAGCAGTTCTTC. Protein sequence: CATSALAGSNEQFF.